This TCR beta chain stems from a study of blood T cell repertoires in COVID-19. The germline V and J ends were trimmed by 6 bases and 4 bases, with 9 bases remaining between them. The CDR3 sequence is 11 residues long. The V gene's germline CDR1 is DFQATT and CDR2 SNEGSKA (reference sequence). The protocol was immunoSEQ multiplex PCR, while the TCRdb copy is restricted to in-frame clones and leaves out a portion. The table lists under 450,000 clones, 80% to 85% of them singletons. This clone came up a few times. Sequenced input: PBMCs or T cells enriched from blood (not recorded which). The chain uses TRBV20-1 and TRBJ1-2; D is uncertain. This clonotype originated in a woman in her forties or fifties who had recovered from COVID-19. CDR3 region: CSAVRSYGYTF. The CDR3 bases are TGCAGTGCCGTGCGCTCCTATGGCTACACCTTC.